This TCR beta chain was recovered during a study of a mutant IDH1 vaccine in newly diagnosed glioma. Trimming left V 9 bases short and J 4 bases short, with 7 bases between. This CDR3 region has 11 residues. Germline lookup yields CDR1 MNHNY and CDR2 SVGAGI (reference sequence). The time point denotes: week 23, last vaccination. Topical imiquimod accompanied each vaccine dose, which consisted of 300 ug of mutant IDH1 20-mer peptide. Generated by immunoSEQ multiplex PCR, the TCRdb table keeps only in-frame clones and is missing some. The repertoire holds around 54,000 clones, with over 70% as singletons. This clone was observed a few times. As yet, its antigen is unknown.

This chain links TRBV6-6 with TRBJ1-3; D gene uncertain. Here the sequenced sample was PBMCs, taken from a glioma patient whose treatment included an IDH1 peptide vaccine. This sequence was found in a man in his forties or fifties with glioma. The CDR3 loop reads CARTSGNTIYF. The CDR3 nucleotides read TGTGCCAGGACATCCGGAAACACCATATATTTT.